Many counts were recorded for the clone carrying this T cell receptor (beta chain). Its target is not known. The sample is drawn from a study of post-analysis software for immune sequencing data. Study context: Patients had relapsing-remitting, secondary progressive or progressive-relapsing multiple sclerosis; some lacked subtype. Study results and caveats: Compared with controls, patients had more of about 5 TRBV segments, including TRBV5-6, TRBV5-1 and TRBV20-1. Same-batch preparations were strongly co-clustered by F measure. Controls showed significantly higher normalized Chao1 diversity than did multiple sclerosis patients.

The germline CDR1 and CDR2 sequences are MGHRA and YSYEKL. The CDR3 loop spans 14 amino acids. V dropped 3 bases and J dropped 6; count of bases not matched to a gene: 3. Unique-molecular-identifier-tagged TCR beta cDNA libraries were used. The T cell input of roughly 1 to 11 million gave roughly 500,000 cDNA molecules. TCRdb analysed the PCR reads with MiXCR anew, one entry per CDR3 protein. The repertoire has around 200,000 distinct CDR3 sequences, 29% of them found once; the top ten carry more than 3%. The chain employs TRBV4-1 and TRBJ2-3; 10 bases agree with TRBD2. The sample comprised blood. This TCR was recovered from a girl aged 2-17 years with multiple sclerosis. The CDR3 reads CASSHLGLADTQYF. For the CDR3, the DNA is TGCGCCAGCAGCCACTTGGGACTAGCGGATACGCAGTATTTT.